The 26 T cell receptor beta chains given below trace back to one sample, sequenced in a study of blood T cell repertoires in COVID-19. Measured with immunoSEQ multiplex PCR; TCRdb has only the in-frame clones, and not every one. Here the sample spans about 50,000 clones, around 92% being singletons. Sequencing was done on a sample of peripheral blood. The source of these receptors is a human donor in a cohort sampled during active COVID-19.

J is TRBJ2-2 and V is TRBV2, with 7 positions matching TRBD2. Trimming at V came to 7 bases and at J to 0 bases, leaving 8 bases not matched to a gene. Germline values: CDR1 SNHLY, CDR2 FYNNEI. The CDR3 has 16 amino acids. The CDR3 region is CASKGGLVTNTGELFF. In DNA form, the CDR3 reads TGTGCCAGCAAGGGCGGACTAGTTACGAACACCGGGGAGCTGTTTTTT.

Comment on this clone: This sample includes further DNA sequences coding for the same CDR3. CDR3 coding DNA: TGTGCCAGCAGCGTAGGAGGGGGCACCTACGAGCAGTACTTC. Its translation: CASSVGGGTYEQYF. The rearrangement uses TRBV9 and TRBJ2-7; 7 bases are a match to TRBD1. The CDR3 is 14 residues long. Per germline, CDR1 SGDLS and CDR2 YYNGEE. Trimming cost V 0 bases and J 2 bases; bases outside gene matches: 2. Together with reference TRBV9 and TRBJ2-7, the CDR3 gives the full variable domain: DSGVTQTPKHLITATGQRVTLRCSPRSGDLSVYWYQQSLDQGLQFLIQYYNGEERAKGNILERFSAQQFPDLHSELNLSSLELGDSALYFCASSVGGGTYEQYFGPGTRLTVT.

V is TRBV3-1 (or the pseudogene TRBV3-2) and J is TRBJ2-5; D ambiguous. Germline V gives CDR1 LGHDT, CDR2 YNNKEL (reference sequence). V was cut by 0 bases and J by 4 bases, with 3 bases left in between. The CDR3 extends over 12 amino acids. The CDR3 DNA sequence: TGTGCCAGCAGCCAAGATATAGAGACCCAGTACTTC. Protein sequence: CASSQDIETQYF.

This chain's CDR3 is CASKVEGNTGELFF. DNA of the CDR3: TGCGCCAGCAAGGTGGAGGGGAACACCGGGGAGCTGTTTTTT. The chain uses TRBV5-1 and TRBJ2-2; a weak D match, TRBD2 (6 bases). Germline values: CDR1 SGHRS, CDR2 YFSETQ. Deletions cut 6 bases from V and 1 base from J, with 10 bases between. The CDR3 is made up of 14 amino acids. The complete variable domain, with remaining parts taken from reference TRBV5-1 and TRBJ2-2, reads KAGVTQTPRYLIKTRGQQVTLSCSPISGHRSVSWYQQTPGQGLQFLFEYFSETQRNKGNFPGRFSGRQFSNSRSEMNVSTLELGDSALYLCASKVEGNTGELFFGEGSRLTVL.

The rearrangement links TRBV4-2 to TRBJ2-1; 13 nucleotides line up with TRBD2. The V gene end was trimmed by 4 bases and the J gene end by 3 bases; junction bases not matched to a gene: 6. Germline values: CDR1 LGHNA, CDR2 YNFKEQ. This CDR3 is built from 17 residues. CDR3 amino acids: CASSPGLAGTYYNEQFF. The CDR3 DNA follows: TGTGCCAGCAGCCCGGGACTAGCGGGAACCTACTACAATGAGCAGTTCTTC.

CDR3 loop: CASSQEWSGGAETQYF. CDR3 nucleotide sequence: TGCGCCAGCAGCCAAGAATGGAGCGGGGGGGCCGAGACCCAGTACTTC. This chain uses TRBV4-3 with TRBJ2-5, with 10 bases fitting TRBD2. The trim removed 0 bases at V and 5 bases at J, leaving 6 bases unmatched. The CDR3 runs to 16 residues. The germline V gene encodes CDR1 LGHNA and CDR2 YSLEER.

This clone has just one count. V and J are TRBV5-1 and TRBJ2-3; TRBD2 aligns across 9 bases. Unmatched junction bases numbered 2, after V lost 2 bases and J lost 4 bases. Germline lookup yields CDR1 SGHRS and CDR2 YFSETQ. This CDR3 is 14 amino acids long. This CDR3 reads CASSFAGGSDTQYF. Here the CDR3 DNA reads TGCGCCAGCAGCTTTGCGGGAGGGTCAGATACGCAGTATTTT.

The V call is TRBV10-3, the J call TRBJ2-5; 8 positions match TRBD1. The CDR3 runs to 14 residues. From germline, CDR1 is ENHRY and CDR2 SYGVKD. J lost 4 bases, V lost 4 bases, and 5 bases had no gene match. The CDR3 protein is CAISATGELETQYF. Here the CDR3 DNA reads TGTGCCATCAGTGCGACAGGGGAGTTAGAGACCCAGTACTTC.

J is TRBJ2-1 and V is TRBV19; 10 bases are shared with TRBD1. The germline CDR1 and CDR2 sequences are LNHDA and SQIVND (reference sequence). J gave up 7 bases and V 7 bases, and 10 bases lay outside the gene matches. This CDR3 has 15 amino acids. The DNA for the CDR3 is TGTGCCAGTACTTTTGGGACAGGGGATTTAAATGAGCAGTTCTTC. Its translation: CASTFGTGDLNEQFF.

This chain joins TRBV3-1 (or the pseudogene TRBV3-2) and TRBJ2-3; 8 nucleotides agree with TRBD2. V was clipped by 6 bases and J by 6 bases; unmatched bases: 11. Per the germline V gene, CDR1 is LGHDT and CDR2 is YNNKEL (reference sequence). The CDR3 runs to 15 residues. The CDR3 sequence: CASSPLAGSRDTQYF. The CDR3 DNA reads TGTGCCAGCAGTCCATTAGCGGGATCCAGGGATACGCAGTATTTT.

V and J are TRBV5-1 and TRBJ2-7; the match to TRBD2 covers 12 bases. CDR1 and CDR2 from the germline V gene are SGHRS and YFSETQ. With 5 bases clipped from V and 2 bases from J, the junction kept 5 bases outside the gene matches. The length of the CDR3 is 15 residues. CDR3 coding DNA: TGCGCCAGCAGTCATACTAGCGGGAGGCCCTACGAGCAGTACTTC. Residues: CASSHTSGRPYEQYF.

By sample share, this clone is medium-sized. The CDR3 is CASSSSYEQYF. The CDR3 DNA is TGTGCCAGCAGTTCTTCCTACGAGCAGTACTTC. The chain employs TRBV27 and TRBJ2-7; no clear D. Trimming pared 4 bases from V and 1 base from J, leaving 2 bases between. Germline CDR1 MNHEY, CDR2 SMNVEV (reference sequence). The CDR3 consists of 11 residues.

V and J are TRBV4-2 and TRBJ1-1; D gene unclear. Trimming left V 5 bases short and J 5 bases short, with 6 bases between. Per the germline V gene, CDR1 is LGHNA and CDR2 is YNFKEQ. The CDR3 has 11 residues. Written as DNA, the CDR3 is TGTGCCAGCAGCAGTAGTACTGAAGCTTTCTTT. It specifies CASSSSTEAFF.

The DNA of the CDR3 is TGTGCCAGCAGTGAAGGGGCCTACACAGATACGCAGTATTTT. Translation gives CASSEGAYTDTQYF. The chain has TRBV2 and TRBJ2-3; D gene unclear. Trimming removed 1 base from V and 2 bases from J, with 7 bases in between. The CDR3 contains 14 residues. The germline gives CDR1 SNHLY, CDR2 FYNNEI.

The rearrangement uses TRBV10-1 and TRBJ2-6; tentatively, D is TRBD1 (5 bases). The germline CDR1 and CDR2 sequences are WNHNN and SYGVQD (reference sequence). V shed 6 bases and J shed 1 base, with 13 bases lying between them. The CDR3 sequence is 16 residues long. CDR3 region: CASSSGHTSGANVLTF. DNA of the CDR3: TGCGCCAGCAGCTCCGGACACACATCTGGGGCCAACGTCCTGACTTTC.

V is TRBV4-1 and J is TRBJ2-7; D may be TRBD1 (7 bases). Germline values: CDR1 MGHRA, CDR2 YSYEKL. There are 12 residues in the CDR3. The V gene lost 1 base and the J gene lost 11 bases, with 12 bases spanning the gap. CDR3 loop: CASSQGGQREYF. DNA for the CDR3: TGCGCCAGCAGCCAAGGGGGACAGCGGGAGTACTTC.

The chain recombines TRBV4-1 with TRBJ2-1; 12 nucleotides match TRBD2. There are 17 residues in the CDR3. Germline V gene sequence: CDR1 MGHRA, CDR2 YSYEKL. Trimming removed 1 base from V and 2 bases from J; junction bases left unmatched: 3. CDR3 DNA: TGCGCCAGCAGCCAAGGCCTAGCGGGAGGGCCCTACAATGAGCAGTTCTTC. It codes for CASSQGLAGGPYNEQFF.

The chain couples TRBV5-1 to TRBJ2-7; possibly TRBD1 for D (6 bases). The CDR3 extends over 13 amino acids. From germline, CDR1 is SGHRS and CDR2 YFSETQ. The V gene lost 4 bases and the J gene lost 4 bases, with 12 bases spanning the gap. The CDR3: CASSAGTHYEQYF. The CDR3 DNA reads TGCGCCAGCAGCGCCGGGACACATTACGAGCAGTACTTC. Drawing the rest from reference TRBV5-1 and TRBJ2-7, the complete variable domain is KAGVTQTPRYLIKTRGQQVTLSCSPISGHRSVSWYQQTPGQGLQFLFEYFSETQRNKGNFPGRFSGRQFSNSRSEMNVSTLELGDSALYLCASSAGTHYEQYFGPGTRLTVT.

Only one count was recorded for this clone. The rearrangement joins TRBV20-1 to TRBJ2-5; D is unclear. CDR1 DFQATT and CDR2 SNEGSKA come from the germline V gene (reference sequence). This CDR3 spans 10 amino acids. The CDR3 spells CSPKLETQYF. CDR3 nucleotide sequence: TGCAGCCCCAAACTAGAGACCCAGTACTTC.

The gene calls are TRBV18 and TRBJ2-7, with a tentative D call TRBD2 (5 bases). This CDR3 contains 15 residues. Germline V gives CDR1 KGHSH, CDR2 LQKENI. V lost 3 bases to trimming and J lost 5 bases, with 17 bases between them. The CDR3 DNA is TGTGCCAGCTCACCTGGGAGAACAGATCTACACGAGCAGTACTTC. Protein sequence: CASSPGRTDLHEQYF.

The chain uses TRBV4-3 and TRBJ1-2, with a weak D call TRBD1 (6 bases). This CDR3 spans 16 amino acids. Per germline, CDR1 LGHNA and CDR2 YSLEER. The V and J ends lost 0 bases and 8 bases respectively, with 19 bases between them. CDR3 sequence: CASSQDFASGEPGYTF. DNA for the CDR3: TGCGCCAGCAGCCAAGATTTTGCATCAGGGGAACCGGGCTACACCTTC.

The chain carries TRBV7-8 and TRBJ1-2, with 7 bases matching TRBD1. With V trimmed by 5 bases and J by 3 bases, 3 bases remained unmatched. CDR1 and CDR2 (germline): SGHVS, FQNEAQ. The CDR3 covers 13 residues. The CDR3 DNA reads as TGTGCCAGCAGCCCCGGGACAGACTATGGCTACACCTTC. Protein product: CASSPGTDYGYTF.

The DNA of the CDR3 is TGTGCCACCAGCGAAAGCGGGACCGACACAGATACGCAGTATTTT. This translates into CATSESGTDTDTQYF. The chain couples TRBV15 to TRBJ2-3; 7 positions agree with TRBD2. This CDR3 is 15 amino acids long. The trim removed 5 bases at V and 2 bases at J, leaving 7 bases unmatched. Germline V lookup: CDR1 LNHNV, CDR2 YYDKDF (reference sequence).

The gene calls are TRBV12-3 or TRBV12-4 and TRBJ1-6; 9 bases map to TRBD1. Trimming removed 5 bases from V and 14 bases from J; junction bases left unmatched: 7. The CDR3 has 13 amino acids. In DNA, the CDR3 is TGTGCCAGCAGTCCGGGGACAGGGCTGGCCCTCCACTTT. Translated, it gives CASSPGTGLALHF.

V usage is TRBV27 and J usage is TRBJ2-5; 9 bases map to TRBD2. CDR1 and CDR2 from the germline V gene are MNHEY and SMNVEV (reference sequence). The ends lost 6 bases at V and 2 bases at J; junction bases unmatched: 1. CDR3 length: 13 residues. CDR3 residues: CASRLAGQETQYF. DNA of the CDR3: TGTGCCAGCAGGCTAGCGGGACAAGAGACCCAGTACTTC.

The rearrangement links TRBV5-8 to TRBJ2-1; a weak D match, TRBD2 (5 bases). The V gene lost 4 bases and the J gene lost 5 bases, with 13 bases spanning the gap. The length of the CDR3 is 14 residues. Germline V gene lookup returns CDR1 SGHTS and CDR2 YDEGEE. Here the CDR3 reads CASSPGTGNNEQFF. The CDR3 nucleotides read TGTGCCAGCAGCCCCGGTACGGGGAACAATGAGCAGTTCTTC.